The T cell receptor beta chain described here comes from a study of CD8+CD57+ T cells in acquired aplastic anemia. Whole-study context: DNA recovered from sorted CD4+ and CD8+ cells had a mean of approximately 3 ug. Reads per healthy sample averaged about 10 million (CD4+) and under 13 million (CD8+).

Germline CDR1 reads SGHNT; CDR2 reads YYREEE (reference sequence). The CDR3 consists of 14 residues. The use of genomic DNA as template underpinned the TCR beta VDJ and CDR3 profiling. TCRdb redid the calling of the reads with MiXCR, one entry per CDR3 protein. The data contain approximately 380,000 distinct CDR3 sequences, 55% to 75% of them singletons. Study-wide results and limits: Patients shared twenty-nine CD8+ CDR3 sequences with controls.

With regard to this clonotype: No antigen is known for it. Germline is not matched at one junction end, which may reflect a read error.

The sequence came from a human donor in good health, serving as a control. The sample was sorted CD4+, CD8+, or CD8+CD57+ T cells (not recorded which) from PBMCs. This rearrangement joins TRBV5-4 to TRBJ2-7; the D is unclear. CDR3 DNA sequence: TGCGCCAGCAGCCAAAAATCGGGTCCGTACGAGCAGTACTTC. It specifies CASSQKSGPYEQYF.